This entry describes one T cell receptor (beta chain). The specificity of this receptor is unknown. No much larger clone is present one base from it, and per-base qualities are unavailable. From the cysteine through the phenylalanine, the CDR3 covers 14 amino acids. The only DNA kept is the CDR3, 42 bases in frame from the first base. The germline V gene provides CDR1 LGHNA and CDR2 YSLEER. This sample stems from a study of somatic mutations in cytotoxic T cells in rheumatoid arthritis (dated by TCRdb to about 2017). A note on the overall study: A FACSAria II or Sony SH800 was used to flow-sort some V beta antibody-stained T-cell populations at nearly 100% purity, and TCRB sequencing was also done on sorted V beta1+ cells. In newly diagnosed rheumatoid arthritis without treatment, the study examined if expanded CD8+ T-cell clones harbor somatic mutations, relying on TCRB deep sequencing to characterize clonality. For 65 rheumatoid arthritis patients and more than 15 healthy controls, TCRB deep sequencing was carried out. Patient and control groups had essentially identical median ages.

The immunoSEQ assay was applied to genomic DNA for TCRB CDR3 sequencing. The paper's data handling went like this. The analyses included only productive TCRB rearrangements. Clonality was expressed as a Shannon entropy-based productive clonality index, with each clone defined by a unique TCRB CDR3 sequence. To calculate repertoire overlap between two samples, the template counts of each clone were considered relative to each sample's total templates. A correlation with a Spearman r of roughly 0.66 was found between V-gene usage by flow cytometry and V-gene usage by TCRB sequencing. Drawn from immuneACCESS, this table holds only the in-frame rearrangements with V and J called that TCRdb kept. Clones are partly lost; checked studies trace under half to an unresolved V gene and leave the rest unexplained. V and J calls and clone size are those listed in that table; D and trimming were worked out from the DNA. Here the sample has under 20,000 clones; approximately 87% occur a single time. The ten largest clonotypes hold around 15% of the sample.

Buffy coats from approximately 20 blood donors served as healthy controls, a group that was about 60% female with a median age of about 60 years (range 21-70). On an AutoMACS, CD4+ and CD8+ cells were isolated via positive magnetic bead selection, and their purity was verified by flow cytometry. Ficoll-Paque PLUS density gradient separation was used to isolate peripheral blood mononuclear cells. Nucleospin Tissue or Tissue XS kits were used to extract DNA from CD4-enriched, CD8-enriched or PBMC samples, and a Qubit 2.0 fluorometer was used for quantification. Beyond this particular receptor, the publication reports: Healthy controls showed no age-related increase in CD8+ clonality, whereas patients did (Spearman r ~ 0.49). In about an eighth of the roughly 60 patients the largest CD8+ clone exceeded 20% of CD8+ cells, and several identical CD8+ TCRB sequences were shared between blood and synovial fluid. CD8+ T-cell clonality did not differ significantly between rheumatoid arthritis patients and age-matched healthy controls. The antigen targets of the expanded CD8+ clones were unknown, and absence from virus-specific databases did not rule out viral specificity. The finding that TRBV07 was slightly underrepresented in patients was left unadjusted for multiple comparisons.

The source material was CD8+ T cells sorted from blood. The chain is made from TRBV4-3 and TRBJ2-5, with TRBD2 matching 7 junction bases. The end of the DNA fits TRBJ2-7 better, so the J call may be wrong. This receptor was taken from a man aged 35 to 55 in good health. The DNA is TGCGCCAGCAGCCGGGGGGAGGGCCGATACGAGCAGTACTTC. This sequence encodes CASSRGEGRYEQYF.